What follows are 8 T cell receptor beta chains derived from one specimen sequenced in a study of blood T cell repertoires in COVID-19 (dated by TCRdb to 2020 to 2022). Library construction relied on the immunoSEQ multiplex PCR assay. In its TCRdb copy, this immuneACCESS table keeps in-frame sequences only and misses some clones. Where compared with another copy, unresolved V genes explain less than half of these, and the others have no known cause. In all, the sample holds 150,000 to 200,000 clones, and around 90% of those were seen once. Together, the top ten hold less than 6.5% of the sample. Input material: peripheral blood. The receptors stem from a human donor in a cohort sampled during active COVID-19.

This CDR3 is CASSMGQGASYGYTF. DNA of the CDR3: TGTGCCAGTAGTATGGGACAGGGGGCGAGCTATGGCTACACCTTC. This sequence joins TRBV19 and TRBJ1-2, with TRBD1 matching 12 bases. This CDR3 spans 15 amino acids. V trimming: 3 bases; J trimming: 4 bases; junction bases outside the gene matches: 3. The V gene's germline CDR1 is LNHDA and CDR2 SQIVND (reference sequence).

V usage is TRBV19 and J usage is TRBJ1-5; the D gene is possibly TRBD1 (6 bases). The CDR3 extends over 17 amino acids. V lost 6 bases and J lost 5, with 23 bases in between. Germline CDR1 is LNHDA and CDR2 is SQIVND (reference sequence). The CDR3 region is CASRSRTGYGGDQPQHF. CDR3 coding DNA: TGTGCCAGTAGAAGCCGAACAGGGTATGGGGGGGATCAGCCCCAGCATTTT. Using reference TRBV19 and TRBJ1-5 for the parts outside the CDR3, the full variable domain is DGGITQSPKYLFRKEGQNVTLSCEQNLNHDAMYWYRQDPGQGLRLIYYSQIVNDFQKGDIAEGYSVSREKKESFPLTVTSAQKNPTAFYLCASRSRTGYGGDQPQHFGDGTRLSIL.

The rearrangement links TRBV5-4 to TRBJ2-1; 11 nucleotides match TRBD2. Germline trimming cut 0 bases from V and 7 bases from J; bases unmatched to any gene: 0. Germline V gene data show CDR1 as SGHNT and CDR2 as YYREEE (reference sequence). The CDR3 is 14 residues long. The CDR3, as DNA: TGTGCCAGCAGCTTGGGGACTAGCGGGAATGAGCAGTTCTTC. Encoded protein: CASSLGTSGNEQFF.

V usage is TRBV27 and J usage is TRBJ2-7; 7 bases agree with TRBD1. Germline loops: CDR1 MNHEY, CDR2 SMNVEV (reference sequence). The V and J ends lost 3 bases and 6 bases, in that order; junction bases with no gene match: 11. CDR3 length: 15 amino acids. The chain's CDR3 is CASSFRPTGSAEQYF. DNA for the CDR3: TGTGCCAGCAGTTTCCGTCCGACAGGGTCCGCCGAGCAGTACTTC.

This clone was seen a handful of times. The chain has TRBV2 and TRBJ1-1, with 9 bases aligning to TRBD1. The V gene end was trimmed by 4 bases and the J gene end by 3 bases; junction bases not matched to a gene: 3. The CDR3 has 14 amino acids. The germline V gene encodes CDR1 SNHLY and CDR2 FYNNEI. The CDR3 loop reads CASSGGQGDTEAFF. The CDR3 bases are TGTGCCAGCAGTGGGGGACAGGGTGACACTGAAGCTTTCTTT.

J is TRBJ2-1 and V is TRBV15, with 9 bases identical to TRBD1. The CDR3 is 18 amino acids. V was clipped by 0 bases and J by 0 bases; unmatched bases: 6. The V gene's germline CDR1 is LNHNV and CDR2 YYDKDF (reference sequence). As DNA, the CDR3 is TGTGCCACCAGCAGAGATCGGGGACAGGGAAACTCCTACAATGAGCAGTTCTTC. This gives the protein CATSRDRGQGNSYNEQFF.

The rearrangement joins TRBV25-1 to TRBJ1-3; D is possibly TRBD1 (5 bases). The V end lost 2 bases, the J end lost 3 bases, and 14 bases lay between the germline ends. There are 16 residues in the CDR3. Germline assignment: CDR1 MGHDK and CDR2 SYGVNS. Here the CDR3 reads CASSEVGQGNGNTIYF. The CDR3 DNA reads as TGTGCCAGCAGTGAAGTTGGGCAGGGTAATGGAAACACCATATATTTT. The full variable domain, rest sourced from reference TRBV25-1 and TRBJ1-3, is EADIYQTPRYLVIGTGKKITLECSQTMGHDKMYWYQQDPGMELHLIHYSYGVNSTEKGDLSSESTVSRIRTEHFPLTLESARPSHTSQYLCASSEVGQGNGNTIYFGEGSWLTVV.

The CDR3: CASSNTGLYEQYF. In DNA, the CDR3 is TGTGCCAGCAGTAACACAGGTTTATACGAGCAGTACTTC. The chain is built from TRBV12-3 or TRBV12-4 and TRBJ2-7; D might be TRBD1 (5 bases). CDR3 length: 13 residues. The ends were cut back, 5 bases at V and 4 bases at J, with 12 bases in the middle.